These 17 T cell receptor beta chains came from one sample sequenced in a study of blood T cell repertoires in COVID-19. Produced via immunoSEQ multiplex PCR; TCRdb's table is partial and in-frame only. This sample has 200,000 to 250,000 clones, with around 80% found just once. Source material: peripheral blood. These receptors were taken from a woman in her thirties or forties with acute or convalescent COVID-19.

The chain employs TRBV3-1 (or the pseudogene TRBV3-2) and TRBJ2-1; no definite D call. V was pared by 1 base and J by 7 bases, with 5 bases between. The CDR3 spans 12 residues. CDR1 LGHDT and CDR2 YNNKEL come from the germline V gene (reference sequence). The DNA for the CDR3 is TGTGCCAGCAGCCAAGCCCAAAATGAGCAGTTCTTC. Protein sequence: CASSQAQNEQFF.

The rearrangement uses TRBV6-5 and TRBJ2-7; D remains ambiguous. The CDR3 is 15 residues long. V was shortened by 5 bases and J by 3 bases, with 17 bases between the two germline ends. Germline assignment: CDR1 MNHEY and CDR2 SVGAGI. The CDR3 spells CASSPRHGFDYEQYF. For the CDR3, the DNA is TGTGCCAGCAGTCCAAGACACGGTTTTGACTACGAGCAGTACTTC.

The chain has TRBV19 and TRBJ2-2, with D perhaps TRBD1 (5 bases). Germline loops: CDR1 LNHDA, CDR2 SQIVND (reference sequence). This CDR3 spans 17 amino acids. Trimming removed 3 bases from V and 0 bases from J, with 14 bases in between. CDR3 DNA: TGTGCCAGTAGTATTAGGAGCAGGGCGGCGAACACCGGGGAGCTGTTTTTT. Its translation: CASSIRSRAANTGELFF.

This CDR3 is CASSLGYLREETQYF. CDR3 nucleotides: TGTGCCAGCAGCTTGGGTTACCTTAGGGAGGAGACCCAGTACTTC. The V call is TRBV7-2, the J call TRBJ2-5, with D perhaps TRBD2 (5 bases). In germline, CDR1 is SGHTA, CDR2 FQGNSA. There are 15 residues in the CDR3. Trimming left V 3 bases short and J 5 bases short, with 16 bases between.

This chain connects TRBV5-5 to TRBJ1-5; TRBD1 matches at 7 bases. There are 17 residues in the CDR3. The trim removed 1 base at V and 1 base at J, leaving 8 bases unmatched. Germline V gives CDR1 SGHKS, CDR2 YYEKEE (reference sequence). For the CDR3, the DNA is TGTGCCAGCAGCTTGTCGGGACAGCTAATCAGCAATCAGCCCCAGCATTTT. It specifies CASSLSGQLISNQPQHF.

V and J are TRBV6-2 or TRBV6-3 and TRBJ1-1; 8 nucleotides line up with TRBD1. This CDR3 is 15 amino acids long. From germline, CDR1 is MNHEY and CDR2 SVGEGT. With V trimmed by 2 bases and J by 5 bases, 7 bases remained unmatched. The CDR3 nucleotides are TGTGCCAGCAGTTACCCGACAGGGGTTGGGACTGAAGCTTTCTTT. As protein: CASSYPTGVGTEAFF.

The chain carries TRBV2 and TRBJ2-3; a possible D gene is TRBD1 (6 bases). Germline V gene lookup returns CDR1 SNHLY and CDR2 FYNNEI. V was clipped by 6 bases and J by 0 bases, with 13 bases between them. The CDR3 extends over 15 amino acids. CDR3 in amino acids: CASRGTKLSTDTQYF. CDR3 coding DNA: TGTGCCAGCAGGGGGACAAAACTTAGCACAGATACGCAGTATTTT. Supplemented by reference TRBV2 and TRBJ2-3, the full variable domain reads EPEVTQTPSHQVTQMGQEVILRCVPISNHLYFYWYRQILGQKVEFLVSFYNNEISEKSEIFDDQFSVERPDGSNFTLKIRSTKLEDSAMYFCASRGTKLSTDTQYFGPGTRLTVL.

The rearrangement joins TRBV3-1 (or the pseudogene TRBV3-2) to TRBJ2-1; 7 nucleotides line up with TRBD2. The length of the CDR3 is 14 residues. The germline gives CDR1 LGHDT, CDR2 YNNKEL (reference sequence). Trimming removed 4 bases from V and 4 bases from J; junction bases left unmatched: 4. The CDR3 DNA follows: TGTGCCAGCAGCCGGGGACTACAATACAATGAGCAGTTCTTC. The encoded protein is CASSRGLQYNEQFF.

Regarding this clone: The sample has other DNA sequences that encode this CDR3 too. This chain joins TRBV7-9 and TRBJ2-5, with 8 positions matching TRBD2. CDR1 is SEHNR and CDR2 is FQNEAQ in the germline V gene (reference sequence). This CDR3 contains 14 residues. V dropped 4 bases and J dropped 4; count of bases not matched to a gene: 5. This CDR3 reads CASSSGLAGETQYF. In DNA form, the CDR3 reads TGTGCCAGCAGCTCCGGACTAGCTGGAGAGACCCAGTACTTC.

V usage is TRBV24-1 and J usage is TRBJ2-2; perhaps TRBD1 as D (5 bases). Trimming pared 5 bases from V and 5 bases from J, leaving 17 bases between. This CDR3 region has 16 residues. Germline V lookup: CDR1 KGHDR, CDR2 SFDVKD. This CDR3 is CATSVPRAPGTGELFF. DNA for the CDR3: TGTGCCACCAGTGTCCCCAGGGCGCCAGGTACCGGGGAGCTGTTTTTT.

This chain connects TRBV7-8 to TRBJ2-1, with 9 bases aligning to TRBD2. The CDR3 runs to 19 residues. With V trimmed by 2 bases and J by 0 bases, 11 bases remained unmatched. Germline loops: CDR1 SGHVS, CDR2 FQNEAQ. CDR3 DNA: TGTGCCAGCAGCTTAAGTACTAGCGGGTATCTCCTCTCCTACAATGAGCAGTTCTTC. Translating gives CASSLSTSGYLLSYNEQFF.

The rearrangement links TRBV6-5 to TRBJ1-6; no reliable D call. The CDR3 is 12 residues long. Trimming cost V 4 bases and J 8 bases, with 6 bases left between them. Germline assignment: CDR1 MNHEY and CDR2 SVGAGI. The chain's CDR3 is CASSSLDSPLHF. In nucleotides, the CDR3 is TGTGCCAGCAGTTCCTTAGATTCACCCCTCCACTTT.

Only a few counts were recorded for this clone. The chain carries TRBV12-3 or TRBV12-4 and TRBJ1-1, with 7 bases fitting TRBD1. There are 12 residues in the CDR3. V lost 6 bases and J lost 7; bases outside the gene matches: 5. DNA of the CDR3: TGTGCCAGCAGACGACGGACAGGTGAAGCTTTCTTT. It is translated as CASRRRTGEAFF.

The CDR3 DNA reads TGCAGCGTTGGAACCGGGAGGGCGAACACCGGGGAGCTGTTTTTT. Its protein product is CSVGTGRANTGELFF. The chain uses TRBV29-1 and TRBJ2-2; 8 nucleotides agree with TRBD2. This CDR3 region has 15 residues. V shed 4 bases and J 0 bases; nucleotides not matched to a gene: 4. Germline values: CDR1 SQVTM, CDR2 ANQGSEA.

This chain uses TRBV5-5 with TRBJ2-1; D not certain. The CDR3 consists of 16 residues. Per germline, CDR1 SGHKS and CDR2 YYEKEE (reference sequence). Trimming took off 1 base at V and 9 bases at J, with 20 bases between the two ends. CDR3 sequence: CASSLRSPGSWVEQFF. The DNA of the CDR3 is TGTGCCAGCAGCTTGAGGTCCCCCGGGTCGTGGGTTGAGCAGTTCTTC.

A remark on this clone: At the DNA level, this CDR3 is encoded by other sequences in the same sample as well. The CDR3 spells CASSLGSGGADTQYF. CDR3 sequence (DNA): TGTGCCAGCAGCTTAGGCTCGGGAGGTGCAGATACGCAGTATTTT. The chain combines TRBV7-8 with TRBJ2-3, with 7 nucleotides matching TRBD2. The germline V gene encodes CDR1 SGHVS and CDR2 FQNEAQ. CDR3 length equals 15 residues. The junction had 5 bases not matched to a gene; V was cut back by 1 base and J by 4 bases.

The CDR3 DNA reads as TGTGCCAGCAGTTTATCTCTGCTAGCGGGGGGGCCCGGGGAGCTGTTTTTT. It is translated as CASSLSLLAGGPGELFF. The rearrangement links TRBV27 to TRBJ2-2; 12 bases are a match to TRBD2. With V trimmed by 0 bases and J by 6 bases, 5 bases remained unmatched. The CDR3 consists of 17 residues. Germline-derived CDR1 and CDR2 are MNHEY and SMNVEV (reference sequence).